This T cell receptor (beta chain) was found in a study of blood T cells in healthy people across ages. The wider study: About one barcoded beta molecule per two T cells was the capture yield of template switching. Notes on the study in general: Expanded clonotype changes were possibly confounded by unknown donor CMV status. The unsorted PBMCs prevented any conclusive comparison of naive versus antigen-experienced cells.

The V end was cut by 2 bases, the J end by 1 base, with 11 bases between. Germline assignment: CDR1 SEHNR and CDR2 FQNEAQ (reference sequence). The CDR3 covers 15 residues. A remark on this clonotype: Its matching antigen is unknown. This may arise from a read error, as a much more abundant clone is one base away.

With a J-beta primer mix and a sample-barcoded 5' primer, a second PCR ran roughly 7 to 11 cycles. TCRdb passed the 5' RACE reads through MiXCR, listing each CDR3 protein once. The data hold 790,000 or so distinct CDR3 sequences, with more than 55% observed a single time. The specimen sequenced was blood. The clonotype originates from a man aged 35 to 55 in good health. The V gene is TRBV7-9, the J gene TRBJ2-5; a weak D match, TRBD1 (5 bases). CDR3 region: CASSLIWGSQETQYF. Written as DNA, the CDR3 is TGTGCCAGCAGCTTAATATGGGGCAGCCAAGAGACCCAGTACTTC.